One and the same sample provided the 20 T cell receptor beta chains below, sequenced in a study of regulatory T cells in long-lasting Graves disease (dated by TCRdb to about 2021). Receptor amplification or capture employed multiplex PCR. Sequencing used an Illumina HiSeq 4000. CDR3 regions were amplified by Arm-PCR with iRepertoire HTBI primers to construct TCR beta libraries. Using fastp at Q25 and MiXCR, TCRdb reprocessed the public reads and kept productive beta chains. Rows are combined by CDR3 protein, so each entry shows the most common genes and DNA. The sample table shows 300,000 to 500,000 distinct CDR3 sequences, and about 20% are seen once. The biggest ten clones account for less than 25% of the sample. The label giving this sample's time point can be read as: persistent/refractory GD, antithyroid drugs over 5 years with positive TRAb. For both TCR sequencing and RNA sequencing, RNA was extracted from PBMCs in TRIzol.

Sequenced material: peripheral blood mononuclear cells (PBMCs), taken when the disease was refractory, from a patient treated with antithyroid drugs. These receptors came from a female donor with Graves disease.

As to this clonotype: With a much larger clone just one base away, this may be a read error. The genes are TRBV27 and TRBJ2-6, with 7 positions matching TRBD1. CDR3 length: 18 amino acids. Germline lookup yields CDR1 MNHEY and CDR2 SMNVEV (reference sequence). The DNA of the CDR3 is TGTGCCAGCAGTTTATCTGAGACAGGGTACTCTGGGGCCAACATCCTGACTTTC. Residues: CASSLSETGYSGANILTF.

On this clonotype: Just one base apart from a much larger clone, this may be a read error. Given the absence of the conserved phenylalanine or tryptophan at the CDR3 end, a read error is likely. The chain joins TRBV30 to TRBJ1-1; D might be TRBD1 (6 bases). The CDR3 length is 14 residues. Looked up from germline, CDR1 is GTSNPN and CDR2 is SVGIG (reference sequence). With 7 bases removed from V and 3 bases from J, the gap between germline ends came to 18 bases. The CDR3 here is CAFTGRTEDTEAFS. The DNA for the CDR3 is TGTGCCTTCACAGGGAGGACGGAGGACACTGAAGCTTTCTCT.

This clonotype was found a few times. The chain recombines TRBV19 with TRBJ1-1; weak D call: TRBD1 (5 bases). The CDR3 runs 12 residues. Trimming shortened V by 7 bases and J by 6 bases, and 12 bases separated the two germline ends. Germline CDR1 LNHDA, CDR2 SQIVND (reference sequence). The CDR3 DNA reads TGTGCCAGTATCAACTCAGGGTCTGAAGCTTTCTTT. Translated, it gives CASINSGSEAFF.

This clonotype has a count of ten or more. The chain couples TRBV7-2 to TRBJ2-5; D assignment may be TRBD1 or TRBD2 (5 bases each). Per germline, CDR1 SGHTA and CDR2 FQGNSA. The V gene lost 6 bases and the J gene lost 4 bases, with 21 bases spanning the gap. The CDR3 spans 16 residues. The chain's CDR3 is CASRPPLSGQGETQYF. CDR3 bases: TGTGCCAGCAGGCCACCCCTGAGCGGCCAGGGAGAGACCCAGTACTTC.

The chain links TRBV10-3 to TRBJ1-1, with 8 nucleotides matching TRBD1. Trimming removed 3 bases from V and 10 bases from J; junction bases left unmatched: 7. The CDR3 runs 13 residues. CDR1 is ENHRY and CDR2 is SYGVKD in the germline V gene. This chain's CDR3 is CAISDSVRGRAFF. The CDR3 nucleotides are TGTGCCATCAGTGACAGTGTCAGGGGGCGAGCTTTCTTT.

The chain recombines TRBV12-3 or TRBV12-4 with TRBJ2-2; 7 bases agree with TRBD2. V shed 3 bases and J 4 bases; nucleotides not matched to a gene: 8. This CDR3 comprises 16 residues. CDR3 sequence reads: CASSLGAGRVTGELFF. The CDR3 DNA reads as TGTGCCAGCAGTTTGGGAGCAGGGAGGGTCACCGGGGAGCTGTTTTTT.

For this clonotype: A single base separates this from a much larger clone, so it may be a read error. The J gene is TRBJ2-7, the V gene TRBV28, with 8 positions matching TRBD2. The CDR3 is 14 residues long. With V trimmed by 5 bases and J by 6 bases, 9 bases remained unmatched. Germline V gene data show CDR1 as MDHEN and CDR2 as SYDVKM. In nucleotides, the CDR3 is TGTGCCAGCAGTCCCTTAGCGGGAACCTGCGAGCAGTACTTC. It encodes CASSPLAGTCEQYF.

This clonotype turned up a few times. This chain uses TRBV7-9 with TRBJ1-2; D call uncertain. The length of the CDR3 is 14 residues. V shed 2 bases and J shed 2 bases, with 9 bases lying between them. From germline, CDR1 is SEHNR and CDR2 FQNEAQ (reference sequence). CDR3 region: CASSLSSGNYGYTF. CDR3 bases: TGTGCCAGCAGCTTATCTTCGGGGAACTATGGCTACACCTTC.

This chain joins TRBV20-1 and TRBJ2-2, with 8 positions matching TRBD2. Germline CDR1 DFQATT, CDR2 SNEGSKA (reference sequence). Trimming at V came to 5 bases and at J to 2 bases, leaving 4 bases not matched to a gene. The CDR3 contains 14 residues. CDR3 DNA: TGCAGTGCTTCTTTAGCGGGAAACACCGGGGAGCTGTTTTTT. It yields the protein CSASLAGNTGELFF.

This clonotype was seen more than once but under ten times. The chain combines TRBV12-3 or TRBV12-4 with TRBJ2-2; D is unresolved. The CDR3 sequence is 16 residues long. Deletions cut 6 bases from V and 0 bases from J, with 14 bases between. CDR3 region: CASSLVSKANTGELFF. DNA for the CDR3: TGTGCCAGCAGCCTAGTTTCCAAAGCGAACACCGGGGAGCTGTTTTTT.

This clonotype was recorded a few times. The chain recombines TRBV6-2 or TRBV6-3 with TRBJ1-2; 9 nucleotides align to TRBD1. The CDR3 loop spans 16 amino acids. V dropped 0 bases and J dropped 7; count of bases not matched to a gene: 9. The germline V gene has CDR1 MNHEY and CDR2 SVGEGT. DNA of the CDR3: TGTGCCAGCAGTTACTCGGGGGACAGGGCTGAGCGTGGCTACACCTTC. Protein: CASSYSGDRAERGYTF.

This clonotype was detected ten times or more. This sequence joins TRBV2 and TRBJ2-2; D remains ambiguous. The V gene's germline CDR1 is SNHLY and CDR2 FYNNEI. The CDR3 has 13 residues. The ends were cut back, 8 bases at V and 7 bases at J, with 14 bases in the middle. The DNA for the CDR3 is TGTGCCAGCGGGCAACTAAACTTCGGGGAGCTGTTTTTT. It specifies CASGQLNFGELFF.

The CDR3 protein is CASSFGSPSTGELFF. For the CDR3, the DNA is TGTGCCAGCAGTTTTGGGTCTCCGAGTACCGGGGAGCTGTTTTTT. The chain has TRBV28 and TRBJ2-2; D is uncertain. CDR1 is MDHEN and CDR2 is SYDVKM in the germline V gene. CDR3 length equals 15 residues. With 3 bases removed from V and 5 bases from J, the gap between germline ends came to 13 bases.

This clonotype was observed many times. V gene TRBV12-3 or TRBV12-4 combines with J gene TRBJ1-1, with 8 bases fitting TRBD1. CDR3 length: 16 amino acids. The V and J ends lost 6 bases and 0 bases, in that order; junction bases with no gene match: 9. DNA for the CDR3: TGTGCCAGCAGCAGGACAGGGAAAGGGGTGAACACTGAAGCTTTCTTT. Amino acids: CASSRTGKGVNTEAFF.

This clonotype was counted many times. The chain carries TRBV11-2 and TRBJ2-7, with 7 bases matching TRBD2. CDR3 length equals 18 residues. The trim removed 0 bases at V and 5 bases at J, leaving 16 bases unmatched. Germline V gives CDR1 SGHAT, CDR2 FQNNGV. As DNA, the CDR3 is TGTGCCAGCAGCTTAGAACTCCCCGTCGGGGGGAGAGGGGACGAGCAGTACTTC. This translates into CASSLELPVGGRGDEQYF.

The V call is TRBV6-1, the J call TRBJ1-4; D remains ambiguous. V shed 7 bases and J shed 8 bases, with 8 bases lying between them. Germline CDR1 MNHNS, CDR2 SASEGT. The CDR3 spans 11 residues. The CDR3 protein is CASNLGEKLFF. The DNA for the CDR3 is TGTGCCAGCAACCTAGGGGAAAAACTGTTTTTT.

This clonotype was seen repeatedly, ten times or more. This chain links TRBV2 with TRBJ2-7; 10 positions agree with TRBD2. The CDR3 has 17 residues. The V gene end was trimmed by 6 bases and the J gene end by 3 bases; junction bases not matched to a gene: 14. Germline-derived CDR1 and CDR2 are SNHLY and FYNNEI. The CDR3 loop reads CASRHSLAGGDVYEQYF. As DNA, the CDR3 is TGTGCCAGCAGACACTCATTAGCGGGAGGCGACGTCTACGAGCAGTACTTC.

A few counts support this clonotype. The rearrangement links TRBV7-8 to TRBJ2-5; possible D gene TRBD1, 5 bases. Germline V CDR1 and CDR2: SGHVS, FQNEAQ. V was shortened by 5 bases and J by 4 bases, with 14 bases between the two germline ends. This CDR3 is built from 14 residues. The CDR3 bases are TGTGCCAGCAGCACCCGACAGAAGACAGAGACCCAGTACTTC. Translation gives CASSTRQKTETQYF.

The J gene is TRBJ2-7, the V gene TRBV15, with D hard to call. The germline CDR1 and CDR2 sequences are LNHNV and YYDKDF (reference sequence). This CDR3 is built from 16 residues. V was trimmed by 0 bases and J by 3 bases, leaving 15 bases between them. CDR3 protein: CATSRDLRLGDYEQYF. CDR3 coding DNA: TGTGCCACCAGCAGAGATCTGCGGCTGGGCGACTACGAGCAGTACTTC.

The chain combines TRBV27 with TRBJ2-7; maybe TRBD1 (5 bases). The V and J ends lost 5 bases and 1 base respectively, with 12 bases between them. Looked up from germline, CDR1 is MNHEY and CDR2 is SMNVEV (reference sequence). The CDR3 spans 14 residues. The CDR3: CASSLTVPSYEQYF. In nucleotides, the CDR3 is TGTGCCAGCAGTCTGACAGTACCATCCTACGAGCAGTACTTC.